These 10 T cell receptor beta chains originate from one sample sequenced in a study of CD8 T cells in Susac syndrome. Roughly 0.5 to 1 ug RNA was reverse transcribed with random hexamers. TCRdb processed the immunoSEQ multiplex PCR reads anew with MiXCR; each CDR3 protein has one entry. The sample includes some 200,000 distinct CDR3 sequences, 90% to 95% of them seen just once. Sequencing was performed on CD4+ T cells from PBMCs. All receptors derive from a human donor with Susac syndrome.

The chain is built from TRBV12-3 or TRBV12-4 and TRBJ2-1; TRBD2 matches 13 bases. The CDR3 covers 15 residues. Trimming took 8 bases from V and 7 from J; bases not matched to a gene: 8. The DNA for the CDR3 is TGTGCCAGCGTCTTTACTAGCGGGAGGGTAAATGAGCAGTTCTTC. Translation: CASVFTSGRVNEQFF.

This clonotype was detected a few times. The CDR3 DNA is TGTGCCAGCAGTTTAGGGAACACTGAAGCTTTCTTT. It translates to CASSLGNTEAFF. The chain employs TRBV12-3 or TRBV12-4 and TRBJ1-1; D remains unclear. CDR3 size: 12 residues. V lost 1 base to trimming and J lost 1 base, with 1 base between them.

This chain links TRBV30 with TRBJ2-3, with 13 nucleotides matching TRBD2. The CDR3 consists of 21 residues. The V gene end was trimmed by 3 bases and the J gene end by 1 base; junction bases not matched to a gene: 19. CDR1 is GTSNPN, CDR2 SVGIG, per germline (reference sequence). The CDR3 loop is CAWRRDGRGLAGFGGTDTQYF. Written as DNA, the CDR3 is TGTGCCTGGAGGCGAGACGGTCGGGGACTAGCGGGGTTCGGTGGCACAGATACGCAGTATTTT.

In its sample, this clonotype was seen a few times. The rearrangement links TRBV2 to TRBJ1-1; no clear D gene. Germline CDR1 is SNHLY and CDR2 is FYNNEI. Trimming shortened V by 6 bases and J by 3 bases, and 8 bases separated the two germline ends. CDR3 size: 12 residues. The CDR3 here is CASRPDYTEAFF. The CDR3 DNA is TGTGCCAGCAGGCCTGATTACACTGAAGCTTTCTTT.

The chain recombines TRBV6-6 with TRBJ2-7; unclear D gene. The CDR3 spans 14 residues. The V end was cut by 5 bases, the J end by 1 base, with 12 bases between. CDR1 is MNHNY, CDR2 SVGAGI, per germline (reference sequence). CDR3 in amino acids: CASSRVIPSYEQYF. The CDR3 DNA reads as TGTGCCAGCAGTCGGGTTATCCCTTCCTACGAGCAGTACTTC.

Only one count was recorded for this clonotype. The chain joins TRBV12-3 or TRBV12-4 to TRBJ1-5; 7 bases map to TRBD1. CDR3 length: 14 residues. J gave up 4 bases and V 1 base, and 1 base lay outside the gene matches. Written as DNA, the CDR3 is TGTGCCAGCAGTTTAGTACAGGGGAATCAGCCCCAGCATTTT. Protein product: CASSLVQGNQPQHF.

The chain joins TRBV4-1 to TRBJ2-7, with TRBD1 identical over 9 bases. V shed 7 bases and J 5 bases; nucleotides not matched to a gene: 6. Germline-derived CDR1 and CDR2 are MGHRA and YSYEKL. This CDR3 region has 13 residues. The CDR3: CASTWGQGHEQYF. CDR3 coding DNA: TGCGCCAGCACCTGGGGACAGGGCCACGAGCAGTACTTC.

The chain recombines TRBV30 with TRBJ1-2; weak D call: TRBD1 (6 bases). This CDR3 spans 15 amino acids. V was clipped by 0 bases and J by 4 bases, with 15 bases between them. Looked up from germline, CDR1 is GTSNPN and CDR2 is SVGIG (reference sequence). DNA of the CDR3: TGTGCCTGGAGTGTCAGTACCGGGGGCGGCTATGGCTACACCTTC. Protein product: CAWSVSTGGGYGYTF.

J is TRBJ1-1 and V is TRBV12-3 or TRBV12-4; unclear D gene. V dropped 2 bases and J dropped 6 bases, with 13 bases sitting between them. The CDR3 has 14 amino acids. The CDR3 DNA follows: TGTGCCAGCAGTTTAAGAGGACGATCCGCTGAAGCTTTCTTT. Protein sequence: CASSLRGRSAEAFF.

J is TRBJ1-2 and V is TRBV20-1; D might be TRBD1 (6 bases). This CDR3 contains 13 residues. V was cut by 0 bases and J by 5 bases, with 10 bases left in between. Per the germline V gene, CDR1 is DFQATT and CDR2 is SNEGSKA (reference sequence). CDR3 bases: TGCAGTGCTAGAGAGGAGGGGGGGTATGGCTACACCTTC. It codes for CSAREEGGYGYTF.